This T cell receptor (beta chain) was profiled in a study of blood T cells in healthy people across ages. Overall study context: Capturing about one barcoded beta molecule per two T cells was achieved by template switching. Findings and caveats of the study: TCR beta diversity correlated strongly with naive T cell percentage. The diversity estimates, figures obtained from one million T cells, were considered underestimates.

With regard to this clonotype: Its antigen is not identified. A read error is possible here, since a much larger clone lies one base away.

With a J-beta primer mix and a sample-barcoded 5' primer, a second PCR ran about 7 to 12 cycles. Every single cDNA molecule received a tag from a template-switch adaptor with 12 random nucleotides. Using its own MiXCR run on the 5' RACE reads, TCRdb lists one record per CDR3 protein. The data contain some 640,000 distinct CDR3 sequences, approximately 30% of them singletons. The CDR3 contains 14 residues. The V end lost 2 bases, the J end lost 7 bases, and 16 bases lay between the germline ends. Germline V gene lookup returns CDR1 SGHRS and CDR2 YFSETQ. Sequencing input: blood. This chain joins TRBV5-1 and TRBJ2-7, with D perhaps matching TRBD1 (6 bases). The source of this sequence is a woman of 80 years or more in good health. As DNA, the CDR3 is TGCGCCAGCAGCTTAACAGGGACGGTCGATGAGCAGTACTTC. Its translation is CASSLTGTVDEQYF.